Shown below are 20 T cell receptor beta chains from a single sample sequenced in a study of neurological immune-mediated disorders. TCRdb fed the 5' RACE reads into MiXCR, producing one record per CDR3 protein. The sample has about 55,000 distinct CDR3 sequences, 4% to 5.5% seen once. Sequencing was done on a sample of PBMCs. The receptor source for this set is a man aged 45 to 65 with multiple sclerosis.

This clonotype has a count of ten or more. The V call is TRBV28, the J call TRBJ2-3; the D call may be TRBD1 or TRBD2 (5 bases each). This CDR3 has 14 residues. The V gene lost 5 bases and the J gene lost 5 bases, with 14 bases spanning the gap. Looked up from germline, CDR1 is MDHEN and CDR2 is SYDVKM. Written as DNA, the CDR3 is TGTGCCAGCAGTGACCGGGCTGGGGGAGATACGCAGTATTTT. It codes for CASSDRAGGDTQYF.

This clonotype was counted ten times or more. The chain has TRBV3-1 and TRBJ1-5; D not certain. Germline V gene lookup returns CDR1 LGHDT and CDR2 YNNKEL (reference sequence). V lost 0 bases to trimming and J lost 7 bases, with 13 bases between them. This CDR3 region has 15 residues. CDR3: CASSQDRQSGQPQHF. The CDR3 coding sequence is TGTGCCAGCAGCCAAGATAGGCAGAGCGGGCAGCCCCAGCATTTT.

This clonotype has at least ten counts. At one of its ends the junction is not consistent with the germline gene, which may arise from a read error. This rearrangement joins TRBV11-1 to TRBJ1-6, with 11 bases aligning to TRBD1. Germline CDR1 SGHAT, CDR2 FQDESV (reference sequence). The CDR3 sequence is 17 residues long. The CDR3 loop reads CASSSSGTGGNNSPLNF. DNA of the CDR3: TGTGCCAGCAGCAGCTCCGGGACAGGGGGGAATAATTCACCCCTCAACTTT.

This clonotype was counted ten times or more. This chain joins TRBV12-3 or TRBV12-4 and TRBJ2-7; TRBD2 matches at 9 bases. V gave up 2 bases and J gave up 3 bases; unmatched junction bases: 8. This CDR3 is built from 16 residues. For the CDR3, the DNA is TGTGCCAGCAGTTTAAAGGAGTTTAGCGGGAGCTACGAGCAGTACTTC. It yields the protein CASSLKEFSGSYEQYF.

Many counts were recorded for this clonotype. A much larger clone sits a single nucleotide away, making a read error possible. The chain is built from TRBV5-1 and TRBJ2-4, with D perhaps matching TRBD2 (5 bases). Germline CDR1 and CDR2: SGHRS and YFSETQ. With 2 bases removed from V and 0 bases from J, the gap between germline ends came to 6 bases. The CDR3 is 14 amino acids. The CDR3 coding sequence is TGCGCCAGCAGCTTAACTAGAGCCAAAAACATTCAGTACTTC. Its translation: CASSLTRAKNIQYF. Full variable domain (rest looked up from reference TRBV5-1 and TRBJ2-4): KAGVTQTPRYLIKTRGQQVTLSCSPISGHRSVSWYQQTPGQGLQFLFEYFSETQRNKGNFPGRFSGRQFSNSRSEMNVSTLELGDSALYLCASSLTRAKNIQYFGAGTRLSVL.

This clonotype was observed at least ten times. The chain couples TRBV5-6 to TRBJ1-1, with D possibly being TRBD1 (6 bases). V lost 4 bases and J lost 4, with 14 bases in between. CDR3 size: 14 residues. Germline CDR1 reads SGHDT; CDR2 reads YYEEEE. CDR3 bases: TGTGCCAGCAGCATAAACCTCAGGGGCACTGAAGCTTTCTTT. It yields the protein CASSINLRGTEAFF.

This clonotype was seen at least ten times. The V call is TRBV19, the J call TRBJ1-1; 7 nucleotides line up with TRBD1. Germline trimming cut 5 bases from V and 1 base from J; bases unmatched to any gene: 4. Germline V CDR1 and CDR2: LNHDA, SQIVND (reference sequence). This CDR3 is 14 amino acids long. The CDR3 loop reads CASSPRTGNTEAFF. For the CDR3, the DNA is TGTGCCAGTAGTCCCAGGACAGGGAACACTGAAGCTTTCTTT.

This clonotype occurred many times. This sequence joins TRBV27 and TRBJ2-5, with D tentatively TRBD1 (5 bases). The germline V and J ends were trimmed by 4 bases and 2 bases, with 8 bases remaining between them. Per the germline V gene, CDR1 is MNHEY and CDR2 is SMNVEV (reference sequence). The CDR3 is 13 amino acids. The CDR3 region has the DNA TGTGCCAGCAGTTGGGGCGGACAAGAGACCCAGTACTTC. Translation gives CASSWGGQETQYF.

This clonotype was counted ten times or more. The gene calls are TRBV14 and TRBJ2-1; 8 nucleotides line up with TRBD2. The ends lost 4 bases at V and 10 bases at J; junction bases unmatched: 6. The germline gives CDR1 SGHDN, CDR2 FVKESK. This CDR3 comprises 13 residues. The CDR3 reads CASSLGGGDEQFF. The DNA for the CDR3 is TGTGCCAGCAGCCTCGGGGGGGGCGACGAGCAGTTCTTC.

Worth noting for this clonotype: This CDR3 is missing its conserved last phenylalanine or tryptophan, likely due to a read error. The chain is built from TRBV12-3 or TRBV12-4 and TRBJ2-5; TRBD1 matches at 9 bases. With 5 bases clipped from V and 5 bases from J, the junction kept 9 bases outside the gene matches. The CDR3 sequence is 15 residues long. CDR3 amino acids: CASSPFGQGTETQYC. The CDR3 region has the DNA TGTGCCAGCAGTCCCTTCGGACAGGGGACGGAGACCCAGTACTGC.

This clonotype was picked up many times. The chain combines TRBV28 with TRBJ2-4, with 9 bases identical to TRBD1. V lost 6 bases and J lost 5; bases outside the gene matches: 14. The CDR3 covers 17 residues. CDR1 is MDHEN and CDR2 is SYDVKM in the germline V gene. The CDR3 loop is CASRPRTGARPQNIQYF. CDR3 coding DNA: TGTGCCAGCAGGCCTAGGACAGGGGCCCGACCTCAAAACATTCAGTACTTC.

At least ten counts were recorded for this clonotype. V gene TRBV7-9 combines with J gene TRBJ2-3, with 10 nucleotides matching TRBD1. CDR3 length equals 17 residues. Germline CDR1 and CDR2: SEHNR and FQNEAQ (reference sequence). Unmatched junction bases numbered 7, after V lost 4 bases and J lost 0 bases. DNA for the CDR3: TGTGCCAGCAGCTCCGGACAGGGGGATCCTAGCACAGATACGCAGTATTTT. This codes for CASSSGQGDPSTDTQYF. Full variable domain (outside the CDR3, taken from reference TRBV7-9 and TRBJ2-3): DTGVSQNPRHKITKRGQNVTFRCDPISEHNRLYWYRQTLGQGPEFLTYFQNEAQLEKSRLLSDRFSAERPKGSFSTLEIQRTEQGDSAMYLCASSSGQGDPSTDTQYFGPGTRLTVL.

To note about this clonotype: One end of the junction fails to match germline, which may point to a read error. The chain carries TRBV14 and TRBJ2-4; D is undetermined. Germline V lookup: CDR1 SGHDN, CDR2 FVKESK. The CDR3 totals 16 residues. CDR3 amino acids: CASSPSVTLAKKIQYF. The CDR3 region has the DNA TGTGCCAGCAGCCCCAGCGTGACACTCGCCAAAAAAATTCAGTACTTC.

This clonotype came up many times. The CDR3 spells CASSLLGQSGGPGELFF. The CDR3 DNA reads TGCGCCAGCAGCCTCCTCGGGCAGAGCGGGGGCCCCGGGGAGCTGTTTTTT. The chain links TRBV4-1 to TRBJ2-2; the match to TRBD2 covers 8 bases. V lost 4 bases and J lost 6; bases outside the gene matches: 13. CDR1 MGHRA and CDR2 YSYEKL come from the germline V gene. The CDR3 length is 17 residues.

This clonotype was recorded many times. The V call is TRBV20-1, the J call TRBJ1-5; possibly TRBD1 for D (5 bases). CDR3 length: 14 residues. Germline V gene lookup returns CDR1 DFQATT and CDR2 SNEGSKA (reference sequence). The V end was cut by 6 bases, the J end by 0 bases, with 12 bases between. The CDR3 DNA sequence: TGCAGTGCGCCCAGGGCAGGTAGCAATCAGCCCCAGCATTTT. The encoded protein is CSAPRAGSNQPQHF.

This clonotype was picked up many times. The rearrangement uses TRBV5-1 and TRBJ1-1; a weak D match, TRBD1 (5 bases). CDR1 is SGHRS, CDR2 YFSETQ, per germline. The CDR3 length is 14 residues. Between the trimmed V and J ends, which lost 7 bases and 5 bases, there was a span of 18 bases. The chain's CDR3 is CASSNQGLGTEAFF. CDR3 nucleotide sequence: TGCGCCAGCTCCAACCAGGGTCTCGGGACTGAAGCTTTCTTT.

The J gene is TRBJ2-3, the V gene TRBV20-1; no definite D call. Trimming pared 3 bases from V and 6 bases from J, leaving 16 bases between. Germline V gene lookup returns CDR1 DFQATT and CDR2 SNEGSKA (reference sequence). The CDR3 runs 14 residues. The CDR3: CSASWETTRDTQYF. The CDR3 nucleotides read TGCAGTGCTAGCTGGGAAACGACGCGTGATACGCAGTATTTT.

This clonotype was counted at least ten times. The J gene is TRBJ2-7, the V gene TRBV5-1, with 7 nucleotides matching TRBD2. This CDR3 spans 15 amino acids. Trimming at V came to 0 bases and at J to 6 bases, leaving 9 bases not matched to a gene. Germline V lookup: CDR1 SGHRS, CDR2 YFSETQ. The DNA of the CDR3 is TGCGCCAGCAGCTTGGGGTCTAGCGGATCTTCCGAGCAGTACTTC. This codes for CASSLGSSGSSEQYF.

The sample holds a few counts of this clonotype. The chain joins TRBV6-5 to TRBJ2-1; 7 bases agree with TRBD2. The J segment lost 5 bases and the V segment lost 2 bases, leaving 9 bases of the junction unmatched. Germline values: CDR1 MNHEY, CDR2 SVGAGI. The length of the CDR3 is 16 residues. CDR3 amino acids: CASSYGLREWDNEQFF. The CDR3, as DNA: TGTGCCAGCAGTTACGGATTGCGGGAGTGGGACAATGAGCAGTTCTTC.

This clonotype was detected only a few times. The rearrangement links TRBV28 to TRBJ2-7; 7 nucleotides line up with TRBD1. V dropped 6 bases and J dropped 5; count of bases not matched to a gene: 7. Germline values: CDR1 MDHEN, CDR2 SYDVKM. The length of the CDR3 is 13 residues. The chain's CDR3 is CASSLTGQNEQYF. The DNA of the CDR3 is TGTGCCAGCAGCCTCACGGGACAGAACGAGCAGTACTTC.